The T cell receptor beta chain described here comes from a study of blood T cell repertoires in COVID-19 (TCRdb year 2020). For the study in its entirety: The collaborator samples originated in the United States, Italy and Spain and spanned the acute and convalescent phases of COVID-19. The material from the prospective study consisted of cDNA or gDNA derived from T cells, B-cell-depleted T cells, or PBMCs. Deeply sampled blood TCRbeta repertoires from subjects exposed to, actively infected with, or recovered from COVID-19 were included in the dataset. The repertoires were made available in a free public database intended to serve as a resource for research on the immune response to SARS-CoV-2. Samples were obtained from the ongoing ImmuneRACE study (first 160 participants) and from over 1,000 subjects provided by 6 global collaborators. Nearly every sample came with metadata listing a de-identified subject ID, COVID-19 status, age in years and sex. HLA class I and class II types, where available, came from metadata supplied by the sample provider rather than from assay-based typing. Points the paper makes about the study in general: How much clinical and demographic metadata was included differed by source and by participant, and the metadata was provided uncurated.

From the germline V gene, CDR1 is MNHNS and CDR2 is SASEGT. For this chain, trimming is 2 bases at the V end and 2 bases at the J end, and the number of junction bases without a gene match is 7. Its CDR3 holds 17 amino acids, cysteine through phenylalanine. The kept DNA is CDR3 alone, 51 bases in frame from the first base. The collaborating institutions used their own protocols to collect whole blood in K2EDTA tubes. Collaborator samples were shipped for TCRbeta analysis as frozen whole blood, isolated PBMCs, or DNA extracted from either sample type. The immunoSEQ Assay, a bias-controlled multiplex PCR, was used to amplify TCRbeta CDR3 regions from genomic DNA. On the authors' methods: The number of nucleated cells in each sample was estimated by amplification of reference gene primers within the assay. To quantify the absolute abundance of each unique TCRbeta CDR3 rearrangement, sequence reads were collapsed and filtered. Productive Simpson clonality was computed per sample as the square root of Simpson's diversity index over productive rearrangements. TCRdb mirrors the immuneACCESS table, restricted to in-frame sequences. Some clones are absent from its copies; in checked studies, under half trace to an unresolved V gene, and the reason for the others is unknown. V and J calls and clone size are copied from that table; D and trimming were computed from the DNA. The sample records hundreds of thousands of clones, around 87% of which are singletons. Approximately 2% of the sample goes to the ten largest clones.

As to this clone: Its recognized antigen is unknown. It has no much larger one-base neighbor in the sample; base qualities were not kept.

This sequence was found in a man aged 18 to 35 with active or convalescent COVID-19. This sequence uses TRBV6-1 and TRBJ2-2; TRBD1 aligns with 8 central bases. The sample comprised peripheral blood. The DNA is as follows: TGTGCCAGCAGTGAATCCAAGGGACAGGCTAACACCGGGGAGCTGTTTTTT. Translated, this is CASSESKGQANTGELFF.